The 25 T cell receptor beta chains presented below share a single source sample, sequenced in a study of cytomegalovirus exposure and HLA in healthy donors. A multiplex PCR was run with 60 Vbeta primers and 13 Jbeta primers. The repertoire was sequenced with immunoSEQ multiplex PCR; TCRdb's copy has only in-frame clones and lacks some. The sample lists 100,000 to 150,000 clones, roughly two thirds occurring once. Sequenced sample: PBMCs. Source of these receptors: a man aged 25 to 40 in good health and CMV-seropositive.

The chain is built from TRBV2 and TRBJ2-7, with D unresolved. The CDR3 sequence is 12 residues long. V was pared by 5 bases and J by 1 base, with 6 bases between. CDR1 SNHLY and CDR2 FYNNEI come from the germline V gene. CDR3 protein: CASSTQSYEQYF. The CDR3 region has the DNA TGTGCCAGCAGTACCCAGTCCTACGAGCAGTACTTC.

The V call is TRBV10-3, the J call TRBJ2-1, with 9 positions matching TRBD2. The CDR3 spans 18 residues. Trimming cost V 6 bases and J 7 bases; bases outside gene matches: 19. Germline V gives CDR1 ENHRY, CDR2 SYGVKD. The DNA for the CDR3 is TGTGCCATCAGGGACCCCCTGGGACTAGCAGGCCGGGGGAATGAGCAGTTCTTC. Its translation: CAIRDPLGLAGRGNEQFF.

The chain is built from TRBV7-3 and TRBJ2-6, with D tentatively TRBD1 (5 bases). The CDR3 extends over 17 amino acids. The germline CDR1 and CDR2 sequences are SGHTA and FQGTGA. Trimming removed 3 bases at V and 0 bases at J, with 12 bases between. The CDR3 loop reads CASSLQGPSSGANVLTF. CDR3 DNA sequence: TGTGCCAGCAGCTTGCAGGGCCCCAGCTCTGGGGCCAACGTCCTGACTTTC. The entire variable domain, with the rest obtained from reference TRBV7-3 and TRBJ2-6, is as follows: GAGVSQTPSNKVTEKGKYVELRCDPISGHTALYWYRQSLGQGPEFLIYFQGTGAADDSGLPNDRFFAVRPEGSVSTLKIQRTERGDSAVYLCASSLQGPSSGANVLTFGAGSRLTVL.

The chain carries TRBV2 and TRBJ2-7, with 8 bases identical to TRBD1. This CDR3 has 14 amino acids. V lost 3 bases and J lost 4; bases outside the gene matches: 5. Per germline, CDR1 SNHLY and CDR2 FYNNEI. The CDR3 is CASSDQGAAYEQYF. The CDR3 DNA reads as TGTGCCAGCAGTGATCAGGGGGCCGCGTACGAGCAGTACTTC.

This chain uses TRBV11-3 with TRBJ2-3; D is uncertain. This CDR3 has 13 amino acids. Trimming removed 1 base from V and 3 bases from J, with 5 bases in between. From germline, CDR1 is SGHNT and CDR2 YENEEA. The CDR3 protein is CASSLVQTDTQYF. The CDR3, as DNA: TGTGCCAGCAGCTTAGTCCAGACAGATACGCAGTATTTT.

The V gene is TRBV2, the J gene TRBJ1-1, with 11 positions matching TRBD1. Germline V gene data show CDR1 as SNHLY and CDR2 as FYNNEI. This CDR3 spans 14 amino acids. V gave up 6 bases and J gave up 5 bases; unmatched junction bases: 5. CDR3 coding DNA: TGTGCCAGCAGGAAAGGACAGGGGGCAACTGAAGCTTTCTTT. Encoded protein: CASRKGQGATEAFF.

This clone has only a few counts. The chain couples TRBV2 to TRBJ1-1, with D perhaps TRBD1 (5 bases). This CDR3 spans 14 amino acids. V gave up 4 bases and J gave up 3 bases, with 12 bases separating them. Per germline, CDR1 SNHLY and CDR2 FYNNEI. The CDR3 DNA is TGTGCCAGCAGTGTGATTGGCAGGGACACTGAAGCTTTCTTT. Translated, it gives CASSVIGRDTEAFF.

The rearrangement joins TRBV9 to TRBJ2-2, with D possibly being TRBD2 (6 bases). The germline V gene has CDR1 SGDLS and CDR2 YYNGEE. The CDR3 has 15 residues. Trimming removed 0 bases at V and 1 base at J, with 7 bases between. The CDR3 DNA sequence: TGTGCCAGCAGCGTAGTTAGCGGGAACACCGGGGAGCTGTTTTTT. Protein product: CASSVVSGNTGELFF.

Here the CDR3 reads CASSQESGRNIQYF. CDR3 nucleotides: TGCGCCAGCAGCCAAGAAAGCGGGAGAAACATTCAGTACTTC. The chain has TRBV4-1 and TRBJ2-4; TRBD2 matches 8 bases. V lost 0 bases, J lost 6 bases, and 1 base stayed unmatched. Germline CDR1 reads MGHRA; CDR2 reads YSYEKL. CDR3 length equals 14 residues.

The chain uses TRBV5-4 and TRBJ2-5; D may be TRBD2 (6 bases). The CDR3 spans 14 residues. CDR1 and CDR2 from the germline V gene are SGHNT and YYREEE (reference sequence). Trimming pared 0 bases from V and 5 bases from J, leaving 11 bases between. The CDR3 here is CASSLAGARETQYF. The CDR3 DNA reads TGTGCCAGCAGCTTGGCGGGAGCGCGGGAGACCCAGTACTTC.

This clone was recorded a few times. This chain connects TRBV6-1 to TRBJ2-1; possible D gene TRBD1, 6 bases. V was cut by 5 bases and J by 0 bases, with 11 bases left in between. Germline V gives CDR1 MNHNS, CDR2 SASEGT. The CDR3 sequence is 15 residues long. The CDR3: CASSKTGISYNEQFF. DNA of the CDR3: TGTGCCAGCAGTAAAACAGGGATCTCCTACAATGAGCAGTTCTTC.

The chain uses TRBV11-3 and TRBJ2-2; D perhaps matches TRBD2 (6 bases). Between the trimmed V and J ends, which lost 3 bases and 0 bases, there was a span of 8 bases. Germline CDR1 and CDR2: SGHNT and YENEEA. The length of the CDR3 is 15 residues. The CDR3 DNA reads as TGTGCCAGCAGCTTTGGGGGGACGAACACCGGGGAGCTGTTTTTT. Its translation is CASSFGGTNTGELFF.

This clone was counted only a few times. Here the CDR3 DNA reads TGCGCCAGCAGCCTGGGACAACCAAGCTTTGAAAAACTGTTTTTT. Its protein is CASSLGQPSFEKLFF. The chain combines TRBV5-1 with TRBJ1-4; D perhaps matches TRBD1 (6 bases). The length of the CDR3 is 15 residues. Germline CDR1 is SGHRS and CDR2 is YFSETQ. V dropped 4 bases and J dropped 7 bases, with 17 bases sitting between them.

This clone came up a few times. V usage is TRBV18 and J usage is TRBJ2-7; D gene uncertain. Germline V gene lookup returns CDR1 KGHSH and CDR2 LQKENI. V lost 4 bases and J lost 2, with 6 bases in between. This CDR3 comprises 12 residues. CDR3 sequence: CASSQEPYEQYF. The CDR3 DNA is TGTGCCAGCTCACAGGAGCCCTACGAGCAGTACTTC.

The J gene is TRBJ1-2, the V gene TRBV28; D is possibly TRBD1 (5 bases). Deletions cut 11 bases from V and 5 bases from J, with 24 bases between. Germline CDR1 is MDHEN and CDR2 is SYDVKM. The length of the CDR3 is 15 residues. In DNA form, the CDR3 reads TGTGCCTCGGCTCTGCCCAATAGGGGCGCTTATGGCTACACCTTC. Protein: CASALPNRGAYGYTF.

A few counts support this clone. The chain joins TRBV4-1 to TRBJ2-1; 7 bases are shared with TRBD2. The germline V gene has CDR1 MGHRA and CDR2 YSYEKL. The CDR3 runs 16 residues. V trimming: 0 bases; J trimming: 2 bases; junction bases outside the gene matches: 4. The CDR3 is CASSQESSGTYNEQFF. In DNA, the CDR3 is TGCGCCAGCAGCCAAGAATCGAGCGGGACCTACAATGAGCAGTTCTTC.

The chain has TRBV7-2 and TRBJ2-2, with D possibly being TRBD2 (6 bases). Germline values: CDR1 SGHTA, CDR2 FQGNSA. CDR3 length equals 15 residues. V was pared by 1 base and J by 4 bases, with 10 bases between. The DNA for the CDR3 is TGTGCCAGCAGCTTAGACCTAGCGAGCACCGGGGAGCTGTTTTTT. Amino acid sequence: CASSLDLASTGELFF.

A note on this clone: Different DNA sequences within this sample yield the same CDR3. J is TRBJ1-1 and V is TRBV28, with D possibly TRBD1 on 5 matching bases. The CDR3 sequence is 12 residues long. Germline V gene data show CDR1 as MDHEN and CDR2 as SYDVKM. V was cut by 5 bases and J by 4 bases, with 8 bases left in between. The CDR3 bases are TGTGCCAGCAGTCGCGGGGGCACTGAAGCTTTCTTT. It translates to CASSRGGTEAFF.

The chain links TRBV5-1 to TRBJ2-2; 7 nucleotides line up with TRBD1. The germline V gene has CDR1 SGHRS and CDR2 YFSETQ. This CDR3 spans 16 amino acids. V was clipped by 4 bases and J by 2 bases; unmatched bases: 8. The CDR3 DNA sequence: TGCGCCAGCAGCCCGCGGACAGGATTAAACACCGGGGAGCTGTTTTTT. It translates to CASSPRTGLNTGELFF. Full variable domain (rest looked up from reference TRBV5-1 and TRBJ2-2): KAGVTQTPRYLIKTRGQQVTLSCSPISGHRSVSWYQQTPGQGLQFLFEYFSETQRNKGNFPGRFSGRQFSNSRSEMNVSTLELGDSALYLCASSPRTGLNTGELFFGEGSRLTVL.

The chain has TRBV13 and TRBJ1-6; TRBD1 matches at 7 bases. CDR1 and CDR2 (germline): PRHDT, FYEKMQ (reference sequence). The CDR3 spans 22 residues. V lost 0 bases to trimming and J lost 7 bases; unmatched junction nucleotides: 24. The CDR3 region is CASSLGDLILPGGGSSNSPLHF. The CDR3 nucleotides are TGTGCCAGCAGCTTAGGCGACCTTATCCTGCCAGGGGGTGGCTCAAGCAATTCACCCCTCCACTTT. The full variable domain, with the rest looked up from reference TRBV13 and TRBJ1-6, is AAGVIQSPRHLIKEKRETATLKCYPIPRHDTVYWYQQGPGQDPQFLISFYEKMQSDKGSIPDRFSAQQFSDYHSELNMSSLELGDSALYFCASSLGDLILPGGGSSNSPLHFGNGTRLTVT.

The chain joins TRBV5-1 to TRBJ1-4; no clear D. The germline gives CDR1 SGHRS, CDR2 YFSETQ. The CDR3 extends over 18 amino acids. Trimming stripped 0 bases from V and 6 bases from J, with 21 bases between. The CDR3, as DNA: TGCGCCAGCAGCTTGGGCGGGCAAGCGAGTTTAGGGCATGAAAAACTGTTTTTT. Residues: CASSLGGQASLGHEKLFF.

The V gene is TRBV4-3, the J gene TRBJ1-2; D is perhaps TRBD1 (6 bases). In germline, CDR1 is LGHNA, CDR2 YSLEER. The ends were cut back, 6 bases at V and 3 bases at J, with 11 bases in the middle. This CDR3 spans 13 amino acids. CDR3 nucleotide sequence: TGCGCCAGCAGTCAGGGGCGTGACTATGGCTACACCTTC. Amino acid sequence: CASSQGRDYGYTF.

This clone was observed a handful of times. CDR3 sequence: CAIPGQGLYEQYF. The CDR3 coding sequence is TGTGCCATCCCGGGACAGGGGCTCTACGAGCAGTACTTC. The gene calls are TRBV2 and TRBJ2-7; TRBD1 matches 10 bases. The CDR3 runs to 13 residues. Losses at the gene ends were 10 bases for V and 3 bases for J; bases not matched to a gene: 6. CDR1 and CDR2 from the germline V gene are SNHLY and FYNNEI.

V is TRBV7-3 and J is TRBJ2-1; the match to TRBD2 covers 9 bases. Trimming at V came to 5 bases and at J to 4 bases, leaving 0 bases not matched to a gene. Germline loops: CDR1 SGHTA, CDR2 FQGTGA. The CDR3 is 13 amino acids. CDR3 coding DNA: TGTGCCAGCAGCGCGGGGGGGTACAATGAGCAGTTCTTC. Translating gives CASSAGGYNEQFF.

This chain links TRBV7-2 with TRBJ1-2; weak D call: TRBD1 (5 bases). V lost 0 bases, J lost 8 bases, and 13 bases lay in between. The germline CDR1 and CDR2 sequences are SGHTA and FQGNSA. This CDR3 has 14 amino acids. For the CDR3, the DNA is TGTGCCAGCAGCTTAGCGGGGGAGGCTTGGGGCTACACCTTC. Amino acid sequence: CASSLAGEAWGYTF.